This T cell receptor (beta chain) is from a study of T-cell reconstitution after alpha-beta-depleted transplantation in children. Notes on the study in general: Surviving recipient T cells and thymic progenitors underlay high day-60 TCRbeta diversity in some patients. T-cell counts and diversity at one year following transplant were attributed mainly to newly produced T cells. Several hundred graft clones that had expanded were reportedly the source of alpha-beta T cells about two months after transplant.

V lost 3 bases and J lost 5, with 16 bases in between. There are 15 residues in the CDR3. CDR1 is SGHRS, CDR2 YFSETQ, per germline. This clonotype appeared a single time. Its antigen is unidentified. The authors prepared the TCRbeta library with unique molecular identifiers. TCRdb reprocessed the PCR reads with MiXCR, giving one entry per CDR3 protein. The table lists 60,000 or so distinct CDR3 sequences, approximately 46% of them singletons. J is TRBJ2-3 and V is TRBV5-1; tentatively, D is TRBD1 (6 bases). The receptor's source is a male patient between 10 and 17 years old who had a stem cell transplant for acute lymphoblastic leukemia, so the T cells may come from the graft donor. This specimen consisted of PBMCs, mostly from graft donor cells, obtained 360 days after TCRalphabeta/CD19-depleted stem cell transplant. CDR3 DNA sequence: TGCGCCAGCAGCTCCGCCTCCTCAGGGGTAGATACGCAGTATTTT. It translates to CASSSASSGVDTQYF.